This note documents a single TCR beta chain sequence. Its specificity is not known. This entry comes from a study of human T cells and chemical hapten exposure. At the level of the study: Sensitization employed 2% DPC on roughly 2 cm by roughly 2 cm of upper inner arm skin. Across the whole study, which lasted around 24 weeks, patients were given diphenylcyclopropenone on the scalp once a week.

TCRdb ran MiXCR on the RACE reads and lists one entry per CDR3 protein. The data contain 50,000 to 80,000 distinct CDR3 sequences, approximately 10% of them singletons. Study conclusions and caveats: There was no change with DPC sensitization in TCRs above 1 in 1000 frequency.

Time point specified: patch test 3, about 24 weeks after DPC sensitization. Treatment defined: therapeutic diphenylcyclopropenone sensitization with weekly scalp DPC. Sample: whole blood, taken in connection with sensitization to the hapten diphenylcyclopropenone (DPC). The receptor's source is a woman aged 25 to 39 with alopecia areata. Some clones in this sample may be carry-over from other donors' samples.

This CDR3 is CASSYVGRENIQYF. CDR3 coding DNA: TGTGCCAGCAGTTACGTGGGTAGAGAAAACATTCAGTACTTC. This rearrangement joins TRBV6-2 or TRBV6-3 to TRBJ2-4; D remains ambiguous. Germline lookup yields CDR1 MNHEY and CDR2 SVGEGT. The CDR3 spans 14 residues. V was trimmed by 2 bases and J by 5 bases, leaving 10 bases between them.